The clone carrying this T cell receptor (beta chain) was counted a few times. V shed 8 bases, J shed 2 bases, and the junction held 3 bases outside the gene matches. Germline CDR1 reads LNHDA; CDR2 reads SQIVND (reference sequence). The CDR3 is 13 amino acids. This record belongs to a study of T cell changes during pregnancy in multiple sclerosis. Assay: immunoSEQ multiplex PCR; the TCRdb copy retains only in-frame clones and omits some. The sample carries about 80,000 clones, 92% recorded once. The sample here was peripheral blood, taken before pregnancy. J is TRBJ1-3 and V is TRBV19; 7 nucleotides line up with TRBD1. The receptor's source is a female donor with multiple sclerosis, enrolled in a pregnancy study. The chain's CDR3 is CASGQVTGNTIYF. CDR3 in DNA: TGTGCCAGTGGACAGGTGACTGGAAACACCATATATTTT.